Described below is a single T cell receptor beta chain sequence and its context. In its sample, this clone was seen a few times. The clone's antigen remains unknown. Base qualities are not at hand, and no much larger clone is one base apart. CDR1 and CDR2, per the germline V gene, are SQVTM and ANQGSEA. After removal of 0 bases from V and 5 bases from J, the junction retains 9 bases not matched to a gene. The CDR3 has 16 amino acids, counting the end cysteine and phenylalanine. Only CDR3 DNA is held: 48 bases, read in frame from base 1. Library creation used the immunoSEQ multiplex PCR assay. RNA was extracted from all samples and reverse transcribed into cDNA, which served as template for TCR sequencing. First-strand cDNA was synthesized using SuperScript III with a 2:1 mix of oligo-dT and random hexamers. A synthetic immune receptor repertoire was used to assess amplification bias, and residual bias was removed computationally. In the paper's pipeline: Raw reads were preprocessed for error removal, and CDR3 was defined according to IMGT conventions as running from the conserved cysteine to phenylalanine. Clonality was computed by normalizing Shannon entropy by log2 of the number of productive unique TCRs and subtracting the result from 1. Whether scalp clones were CD4 or CD8 was inferred by matching scalp TCRbeta sequences against CD4 and CD8 repertoires sorted from blood. TCRdb holds this immuneACCESS table with in-frame rearrangements only. Some clones are missing; in checked studies, unresolved V genes explain under half, and the rest has no known cause. The V and J calls and clone size were taken over from that table, and D and trimming were inferred from the DNA. The sample table contains roughly 190,000 clones; only one count was recorded for 50% to 60% of them. The leading ten clones occupy roughly 0.67% of the sample.

This record belongs to a study of CD8+ T cells in alopecia areata (dated by TCRdb to 2016 to 2019). About the full investigation: The treated patients, all with moderate-to-severe alopecia areata, were enrolled in an open-label pilot trial of oral tofacitinib given at 5 to 10 mg twice daily. Tofacitinib was given for 6 to 18 months, followed by 6 months of follow-up off drug to assess delayed response and recurrence. Disease severity in treated patients was measured with the SALT score, which quantifies the percentage of affected scalp surface area. High-throughput TCRbeta sequencing was used to examine T cell clonal expansion in alopecia areata in both the C3H/HeJ mouse model and human patients. On the human side, TCRbeta sequencing was run on scalp tissue and on sorted CD4+ and CD8+ peripheral blood T cells from healthy controls and from alopecia areata patients with either patchy or totalis/universalis disease. Tofacitinib-treated patients had biopsies at baseline and at 4 and 24 weeks of treatment, with a later scalp biopsy in several patients. Clonality in the scalp was compared among normal scalp (n=4), patchy alopecia areata scalp (n=8), and alopecia totalis/universalis scalp (n=8). RNA came from the PAXgene miRNA kit for fixed scalp, the miRNeasy kit for PBMCs, and the RNeasy kit for mouse skin. immunoSEQ multiplex PCR using 35 Vbeta forward primers and 13 Jbeta reverse primers was used to amplify TCRbeta CDR3 regions. On the study overall, not on this receptor specifically: With tofacitinib, both scalp clonality and the number of expanded CD8+ clones among the top 100 scalp clones went down significantly. During tofacitinib treatment, many expanded lesional clones stuck around in both scalp and blood, and this persistence may partly explain why relapse happens after treatment is stopped. Unlike mouse skin, which is dominated by gammadelta T cells, normal human skin has resident alphabeta T cells that are also sequenced, and this complicates analysis of the scalp TCR repertoire. Compared with normal scalp, lesional scalp, particularly in alopecia totalis/universalis, had higher clonality and more expanded CD8+ clones, which suggests antigenic drive. TCR sequences shared between patients were less clear than in mice, possibly partly because of HLA diversity in the patient population. Because the treated cohort was small and had just a single nonresponder, larger studies are needed to establish links between baseline CD8+ expansion and response.

This sample's time point label indicates: around 4 weeks on oral tofacitinib. Read against the paper, the sample's treatment or condition label means: oral pan-JAK inhibitor, 5-10 mg twice daily. From alopecia areata patients, peripheral blood was collected along with lesional scalp punch biopsies. After PBMCs were isolated by density centrifugation and stained for CD3, CD4 and CD8, a FACSAria was used to sort CD4+ and CD8+ T cells. The chain is made from TRBV29-1 and TRBJ2-7, and TRBD2 matches 11 of the central bases. This receptor was obtained from a human donor with alopecia areata. The material sequenced was CD4+ T cells sorted from blood, taken at week 4, from a patient treated with tofacitinib. The CDR3 loop reads CSVEDSELAGVHEQYF. The base sequence is TGCAGCGTTGAAGACTCCGAACTAGCGGGGGTCCACGAGCAGTACTTC.